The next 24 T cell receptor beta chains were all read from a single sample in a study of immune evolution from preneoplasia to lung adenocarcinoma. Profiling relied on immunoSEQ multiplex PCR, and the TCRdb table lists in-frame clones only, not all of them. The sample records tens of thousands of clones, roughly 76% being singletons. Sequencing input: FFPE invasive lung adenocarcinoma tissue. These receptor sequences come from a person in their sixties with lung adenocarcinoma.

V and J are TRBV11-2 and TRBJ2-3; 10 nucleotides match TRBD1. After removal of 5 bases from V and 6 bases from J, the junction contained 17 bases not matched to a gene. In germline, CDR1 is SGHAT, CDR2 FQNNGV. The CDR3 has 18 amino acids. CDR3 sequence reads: CASSQRYHPGQGMDTQYF. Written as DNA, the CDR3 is TGTGCCAGCAGCCAACGATACCACCCGGGACAGGGGATGGATACGCAGTATTTT. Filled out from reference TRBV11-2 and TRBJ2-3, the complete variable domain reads EAGVAQSPRYKIIEKRQSVAFWCNPISGHATLYWYQQILGQGPKLLIQFQNNGVVDDSQLPKDRFSAERLKGVDSTLKIQPAKLEDSAVYLCASSQRYHPGQGMDTQYFGPGTRLTVL.

Written as DNA, the CDR3 is TGTGCCTGGAGACTCCAGGGGTCCTGGAATTCACCCCTCCACTTT. Translation gives CAWRLQGSWNSPLHF. V usage is TRBV30 and J usage is TRBJ1-6, with D perhaps matching TRBD1 (6 bases). Germline CDR1 reads GTSNPN; CDR2 reads SVGIG (reference sequence). V was cut by 3 bases and J by 7 bases, with 16 bases left in between. The CDR3 totals 15 residues.

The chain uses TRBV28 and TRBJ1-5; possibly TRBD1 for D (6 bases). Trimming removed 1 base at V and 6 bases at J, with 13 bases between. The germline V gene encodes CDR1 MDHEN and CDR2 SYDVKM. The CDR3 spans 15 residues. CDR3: CASSLFGEGGQPQHF. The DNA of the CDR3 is TGTGCCAGCAGTTTATTCGGGGAGGGGGGTCAGCCCCAGCATTTT.

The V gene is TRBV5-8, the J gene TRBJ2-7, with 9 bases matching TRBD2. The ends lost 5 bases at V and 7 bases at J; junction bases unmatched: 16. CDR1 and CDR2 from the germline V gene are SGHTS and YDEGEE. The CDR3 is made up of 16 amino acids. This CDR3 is CASRLTGGRAVWEQYF. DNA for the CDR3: TGTGCCAGCAGATTGACCGGCGGGAGGGCGGTATGGGAGCAGTACTTC.

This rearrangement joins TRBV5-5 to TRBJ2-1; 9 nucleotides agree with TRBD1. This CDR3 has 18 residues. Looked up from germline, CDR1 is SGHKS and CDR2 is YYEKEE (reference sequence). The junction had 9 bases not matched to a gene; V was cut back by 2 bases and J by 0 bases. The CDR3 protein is CASSFGTGRLSSYNEQFF. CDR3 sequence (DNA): TGTGCCAGCAGCTTCGGGACAGGGCGACTTAGCTCCTACAATGAGCAGTTCTTC.

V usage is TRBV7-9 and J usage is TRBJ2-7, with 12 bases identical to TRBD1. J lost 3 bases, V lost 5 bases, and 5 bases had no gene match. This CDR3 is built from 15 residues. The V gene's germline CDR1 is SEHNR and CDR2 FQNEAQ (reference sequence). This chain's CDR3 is CASSRDRGQFYEQYF. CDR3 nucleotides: TGTGCCAGCAGCCGGGACAGGGGGCAATTCTACGAGCAGTACTTC.

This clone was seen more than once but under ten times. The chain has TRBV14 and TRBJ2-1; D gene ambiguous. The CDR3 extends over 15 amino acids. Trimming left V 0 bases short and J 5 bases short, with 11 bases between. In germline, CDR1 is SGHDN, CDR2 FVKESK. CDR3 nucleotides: TGTGCCAGCAGCCAAGATTTCTCCTTACACAATGAGCAGTTCTTC. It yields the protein CASSQDFSLHNEQFF.

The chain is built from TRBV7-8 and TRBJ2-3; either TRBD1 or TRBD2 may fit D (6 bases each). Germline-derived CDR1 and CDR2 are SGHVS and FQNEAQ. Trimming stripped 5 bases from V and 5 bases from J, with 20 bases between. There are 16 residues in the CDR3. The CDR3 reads CASSPGRGLGQDTQYF. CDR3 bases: TGTGCCAGCAGCCCTGGGCGGGGACTGGGACAAGATACGCAGTATTTT. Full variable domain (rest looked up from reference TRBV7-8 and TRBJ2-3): GAGVSQSPRYKVAKRGQDVALRCDPISGHVSLFWYQQALGQGPEFLTYFQNEAQLDKSGLPSDRFFAERPEGSVSTLKIQRTQQEDSAVYLCASSPGRGLGQDTQYFGPGTRLTVL.

In DNA form, the CDR3 reads TGTGCCAGCAGAATTGACAGGGTCGAGCGGGAGCAGTACTTC. The encoded protein is CASRIDRVEREQYF. The chain uses TRBV2 and TRBJ2-7; 7 nucleotides match TRBD1. Germline CDR1 is SNHLY and CDR2 is FYNNEI. V shed 6 bases and J 7 bases; nucleotides not matched to a gene: 12. The CDR3 loop spans 14 amino acids.

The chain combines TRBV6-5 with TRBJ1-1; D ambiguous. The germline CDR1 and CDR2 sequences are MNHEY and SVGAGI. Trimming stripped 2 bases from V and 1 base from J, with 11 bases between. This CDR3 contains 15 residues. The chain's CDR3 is CASSYTEGGNTEAFF. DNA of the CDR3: TGTGCCAGCAGTTACACGGAGGGCGGGAACACTGAAGCTTTCTTT.

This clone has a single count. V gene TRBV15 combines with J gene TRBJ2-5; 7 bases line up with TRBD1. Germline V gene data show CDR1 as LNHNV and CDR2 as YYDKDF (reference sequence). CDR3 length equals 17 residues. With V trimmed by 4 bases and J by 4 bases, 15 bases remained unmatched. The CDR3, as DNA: TGTGCCACCAGCAATACCCTAGGGGGCGGGTTCCTAGAGACCCAGTACTTC. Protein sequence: CATSNTLGGGFLETQYF.

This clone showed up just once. The CDR3 spells CASRQTGPGNEKLFF. The CDR3 DNA reads TGTGCCAGCAGGCAGACAGGTCCCGGTAATGAAAAACTGTTTTTT. The chain couples TRBV28 to TRBJ1-4; TRBD1 is a possible D gene (6 bases). CDR1 and CDR2 (germline): MDHEN, SYDVKM. The V gene lost 6 bases and the J gene lost 4 bases, with 15 bases spanning the gap. The CDR3 is made up of 15 amino acids.

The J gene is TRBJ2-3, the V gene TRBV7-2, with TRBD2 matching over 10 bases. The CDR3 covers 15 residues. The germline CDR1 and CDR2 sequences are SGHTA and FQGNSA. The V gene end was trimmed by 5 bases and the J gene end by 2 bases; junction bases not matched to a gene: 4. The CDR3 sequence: CASSRTSGITDTQYF. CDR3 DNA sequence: TGTGCCAGCAGCAGGACTAGCGGCATCACAGATACGCAGTATTTT.

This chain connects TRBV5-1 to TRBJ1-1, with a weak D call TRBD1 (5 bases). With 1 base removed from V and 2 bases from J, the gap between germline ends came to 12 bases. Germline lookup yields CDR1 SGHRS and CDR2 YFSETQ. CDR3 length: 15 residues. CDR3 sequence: CASSLSQGPNTEAFF. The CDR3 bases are TGCGCCAGCAGCTTGTCCCAGGGCCCAAACACTGAAGCTTTCTTT.

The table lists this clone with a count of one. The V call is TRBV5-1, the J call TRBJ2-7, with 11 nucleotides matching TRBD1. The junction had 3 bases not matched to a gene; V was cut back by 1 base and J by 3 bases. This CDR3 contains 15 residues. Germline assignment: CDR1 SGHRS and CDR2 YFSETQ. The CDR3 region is CASSLWGTGGYEQYF. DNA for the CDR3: TGCGCCAGCAGCTTGTGGGGGACAGGGGGCTACGAGCAGTACTTC. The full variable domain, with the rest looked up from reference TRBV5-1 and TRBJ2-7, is KAGVTQTPRYLIKTRGQQVTLSCSPISGHRSVSWYQQTPGQGLQFLFEYFSETQRNKGNFPGRFSGRQFSNSRSEMNVSTLELGDSALYLCASSLWGTGGYEQYFGPGTRLTVT.

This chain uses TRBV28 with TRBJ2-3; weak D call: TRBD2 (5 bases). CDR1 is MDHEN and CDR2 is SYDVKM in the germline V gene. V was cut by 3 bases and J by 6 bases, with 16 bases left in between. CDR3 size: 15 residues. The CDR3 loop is CASSFPQSGRDTQYF. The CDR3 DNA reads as TGTGCCAGCAGTTTCCCCCAAAGCGGCCGGGATACGCAGTATTTT.

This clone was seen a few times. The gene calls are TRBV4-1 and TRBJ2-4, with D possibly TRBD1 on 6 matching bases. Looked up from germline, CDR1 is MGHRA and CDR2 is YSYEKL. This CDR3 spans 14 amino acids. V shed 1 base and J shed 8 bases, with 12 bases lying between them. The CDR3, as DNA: TGCGCCAGCAGCCAAGTTACAGGGTCTTACATTCAGTACTTC. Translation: CASSQVTGSYIQYF.

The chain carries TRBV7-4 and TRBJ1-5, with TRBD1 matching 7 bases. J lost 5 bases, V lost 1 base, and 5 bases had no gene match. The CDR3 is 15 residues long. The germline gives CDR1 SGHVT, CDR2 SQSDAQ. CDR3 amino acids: CASSLGQGSDQPQHF. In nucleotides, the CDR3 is TGTGCCAGCAGCTTAGGACAGGGTTCGGATCAGCCCCAGCATTTT. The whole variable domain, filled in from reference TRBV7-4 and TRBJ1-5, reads GAGVSQSPRYKVAKRGRDVALRCDSISGHVTLYWYRQTLGQGSEVLTYSQSDAQRDKSGRPSGRFSAERPERSVSTLKIQRTEQGDSAVYLCASSLGQGSDQPQHFGDGTRLSIL.

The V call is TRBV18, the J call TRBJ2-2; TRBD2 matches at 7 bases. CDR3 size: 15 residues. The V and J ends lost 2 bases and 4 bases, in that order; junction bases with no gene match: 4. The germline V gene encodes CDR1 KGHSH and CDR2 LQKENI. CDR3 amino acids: CASSPGLAVTGELFF. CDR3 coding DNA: TGTGCCAGCTCACCAGGTCTAGCGGTCACCGGGGAGCTGTTTTTT.

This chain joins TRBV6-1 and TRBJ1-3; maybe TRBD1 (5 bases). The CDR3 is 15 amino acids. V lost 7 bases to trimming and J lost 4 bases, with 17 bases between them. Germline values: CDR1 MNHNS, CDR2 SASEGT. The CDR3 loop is CASKEPGGDGNTIYF. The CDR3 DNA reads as TGTGCCAGCAAAGAACCCGGTGGGGACGGAAACACCATATATTTT.

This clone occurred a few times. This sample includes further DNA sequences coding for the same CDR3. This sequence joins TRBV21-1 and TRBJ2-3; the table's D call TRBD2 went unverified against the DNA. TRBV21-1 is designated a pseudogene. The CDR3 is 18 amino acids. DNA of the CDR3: TGTGCCAGCCTCCCGGGACTAGCGGGAGGGCCATGGACAGATACGCAGTATTTT. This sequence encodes CASLPGLAGGPWTDTQYF.

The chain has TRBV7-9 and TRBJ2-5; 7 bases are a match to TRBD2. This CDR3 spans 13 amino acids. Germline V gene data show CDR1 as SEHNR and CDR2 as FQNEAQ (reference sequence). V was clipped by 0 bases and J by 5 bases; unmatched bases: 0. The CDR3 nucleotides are TGTGCCAGCAGCTTAGCGGGAGGGGAGACCCAGTACTTC. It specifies CASSLAGGETQYF.

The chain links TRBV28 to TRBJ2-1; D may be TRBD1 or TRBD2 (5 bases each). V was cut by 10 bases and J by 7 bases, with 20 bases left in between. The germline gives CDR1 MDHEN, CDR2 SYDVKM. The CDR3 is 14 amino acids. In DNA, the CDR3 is TGTGCCACCCTCCCTGAGGGACCTAAGAATGAGCAGTTCTTC. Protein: CATLPEGPKNEQFF.

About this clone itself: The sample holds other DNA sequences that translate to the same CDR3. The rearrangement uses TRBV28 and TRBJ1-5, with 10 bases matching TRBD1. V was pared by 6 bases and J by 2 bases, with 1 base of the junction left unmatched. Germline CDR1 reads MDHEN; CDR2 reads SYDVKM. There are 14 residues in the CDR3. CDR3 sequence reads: CASRGTGGNQPQHF. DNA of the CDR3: TGTGCCAGCAGGGGGACAGGGGGCAATCAGCCCCAGCATTTT.